The TCR beta chain described here comes from a study of OX40 agonist ivuxolimab in advanced cancers. TCRdb keeps only in-frame clones here, not all; method: immunoSEQ multiplex PCR. Here the sample spans roughly 32,000 clones, around 90% being singletons. The sequencing here drew on CD4+ or CD8+ T cells sorted from blood, taken in a trial of the OX40 agonist ivuxolimab. The origin of this receptor is an adult with an advanced solid tumor such as melanoma, head and neck, liver or kidney cancer.

The CDR3 DNA reads TGTGCCAGTAGTCCTCTGGGGGAGAGACGCTGGAGGGGTGGCTACACCTTC. Protein sequence: CASSPLGERRWRGGYTF. This chain joins TRBV19 and TRBJ1-2; possible D gene TRBD1, 5 bases. The CDR3 is made up of 17 amino acids. Trimming removed 5 bases at V and 7 bases at J, with 26 bases between. CDR1 LNHDA and CDR2 SQIVND come from the germline V gene (reference sequence).